Below, 19 T cell receptor beta chains from the same sample are listed, as sequenced in a study of siplizumab effects on memory and regulatory T cells. Sequenced by immunoSEQ multiplex PCR; TCRdb stores in-frame clones only, minus some. In the table there are 57,000 or so clones, 85% to 95% of which are singletons. The sequencing input was CD8+ T cells sorted from blood. The source is a human donor in good health.

The chain has TRBV6-4 and TRBJ2-1; tentative D call: TRBD2 (6 bases). Per germline, CDR1 MRHNA and CDR2 SNTAGT. The V and J ends lost 5 bases and 2 bases respectively, with 13 bases between them. The CDR3 is 15 amino acids. The chain's CDR3 is CASSIAEGTYNEQFF. In DNA, the CDR3 is TGTGCCAGCAGTATAGCGGAGGGGACCTACAATGAGCAGTTCTTC.

The chain has TRBV30 and TRBJ2-7; 11 bases are shared with TRBD1. CDR3 size: 15 residues. V shed 2 bases and J 3 bases; nucleotides not matched to a gene: 6. Germline V lookup: CDR1 GTSNPN, CDR2 SVGIG (reference sequence). This chain's CDR3 is CAWSLLGTGGYEQYF. CDR3 in DNA: TGTGCCTGGAGTCTTCTTGGGACAGGGGGCTACGAGCAGTACTTC.

The rearrangement uses TRBV4-3 and TRBJ2-2; the match to TRBD2 covers 7 bases. The germline V gene has CDR1 LGHNA and CDR2 YSLEER. The V and J ends lost 8 bases and 1 base, in that order; junction bases with no gene match: 7. CDR3 length: 15 amino acids. The CDR3 protein is CASSPTSQNTGELFF. CDR3 DNA sequence: TGCGCCAGCTCTCCGACTAGCCAGAACACCGGGGAGCTGTTTTTT.

The chain carries TRBV7-3 and TRBJ2-2, with 8 bases identical to TRBD1. From germline, CDR1 is SGHTA and CDR2 FQGTGA. The CDR3 is made up of 16 amino acids. After removal of 5 bases from V and 5 bases from J, the junction contained 10 bases not matched to a gene. The CDR3 here is CASSPPGQGATGELFF. In nucleotides, the CDR3 is TGTGCCAGCAGCCCACCAGGGCAGGGGGCTACCGGGGAGCTGTTTTTT. Full variable domain (outside the CDR3, taken from reference TRBV7-3 and TRBJ2-2): GAGVSQTPSNKVTEKGKYVELRCDPISGHTALYWYRQSLGQGPEFLIYFQGTGAADDSGLPNDRFFAVRPEGSVSTLKIQRTERGDSAVYLCASSPPGQGATGELFFGEGSRLTVL.

The CDR3 region is CASSWRGSYNEQFF. CDR3 DNA sequence: TGTGCCAGCAGTTGGCGGGGCTCCTACAATGAGCAGTTCTTC. The rearrangement uses TRBV25-1 and TRBJ2-1; weak D call: TRBD2 (6 bases). Trimming stripped 5 bases from V and 0 bases from J, with 8 bases between. The CDR3 has 14 amino acids. The germline V gene encodes CDR1 MGHDK and CDR2 SYGVNS.

This chain links TRBV7-3 with TRBJ2-1, with D possibly being TRBD1 (6 bases). Germline loops: CDR1 SGHTA, CDR2 FQGTGA. The CDR3 is made up of 15 amino acids. Trimming removed 4 bases at V and 3 bases at J, with 13 bases between. In nucleotides, the CDR3 is TGTGCCAGCAGCTATATCAGGACAGACTACAATGAGCAGTTCTTC. Protein: CASSYIRTDYNEQFF.

The V and J genes are TRBV4-1 and TRBJ2-1, with TRBD2 matching 9 bases. The V and J ends lost 8 bases and 5 bases, in that order; junction bases with no gene match: 4. This CDR3 has 13 residues. Germline V gene sequence: CDR1 MGHRA, CDR2 YSYEKL. The CDR3 region has the DNA TGCGCCAGCGGCCTAGCGGGGAACAATGAGCAGTTCTTC. This translates into CASGLAGNNEQFF.

The chain uses TRBV7-9 and TRBJ2-7, with a possible D match to TRBD1 (5 bases). The V and J ends lost 4 bases and 3 bases respectively, with 7 bases between them. Germline CDR1 and CDR2: SEHNR and FQNEAQ (reference sequence). The CDR3 is 12 amino acids. This CDR3 reads CASSSTDYEQYF. The DNA of the CDR3 is TGTGCCAGCAGCTCGACAGACTACGAGCAGTACTTC.

The chain couples TRBV5-1 to TRBJ2-6; 8 positions match TRBD2. The CDR3 totals 17 residues. Trimming took 0 bases from V and 3 from J; bases not matched to a gene: 5. From germline, CDR1 is SGHRS and CDR2 YFSETQ. The CDR3 sequence: CASSLVSGGLGANVLTF. CDR3 coding DNA: TGCGCCAGCAGCTTGGTGTCGGGAGGGCTTGGGGCCAACGTCCTGACTTTC.

The chain is built from TRBV7-8 and TRBJ2-3; D remains unclear. Trimming cost V 4 bases and J 4 bases, with 12 bases left between them. This CDR3 is built from 14 residues. CDR1 is SGHVS, CDR2 FQNEAQ, per germline. DNA of the CDR3: TGTGCCAGCAGCTCACCTTATGTCCCAGATACGCAGTATTTT. The encoded protein is CASSSPYVPDTQYF.

This sequence joins TRBV5-4 and TRBJ2-2, with TRBD1 as a possible D gene (5 bases). The CDR3 is 13 residues long. V lost 2 bases to trimming and J lost 6 bases, with 8 bases between them. CDR1 SGHNT and CDR2 YYREEE come from the germline V gene (reference sequence). CDR3 DNA: TGTGCCAGCAGCTTTTCGACAGCCGGGGAGCTGTTTTTT. This codes for CASSFSTAGELFF.

The chain carries TRBV5-5 and TRBJ1-2, with D perhaps TRBD1 (6 bases). This CDR3 region has 13 residues. The V and J ends lost 0 bases and 6 bases respectively, with 9 bases between them. The germline V gene encodes CDR1 SGHKS and CDR2 YYEKEE (reference sequence). The CDR3 DNA reads as TGTGCCAGCAGCTTGGAACAGGGAAATGGCTACACCTTC. Amino acid sequence: CASSLEQGNGYTF.

The rearrangement uses TRBV7-9 and TRBJ1-1, with D possibly being TRBD1 (5 bases). V lost 4 bases to trimming and J lost 4 bases, with 13 bases between them. Germline CDR1 is SEHNR and CDR2 is FQNEAQ (reference sequence). The CDR3 extends over 14 amino acids. This CDR3 is CASSSALGGTEAFF. CDR3 DNA sequence: TGTGCCAGCAGCTCGGCCCTCGGGGGCACTGAAGCTTTCTTT.

J is TRBJ1-2 and V is TRBV29-1, with a tentative D call TRBD1 (5 bases). Trimming stripped 3 bases from V and 1 base from J, with 18 bases between. CDR1 and CDR2 from the germline V gene are SQVTM and ANQGSEA. There are 16 residues in the CDR3. The CDR3 spells CSVDREGTENNYGYTF. Here the CDR3 DNA reads TGCAGCGTTGACCGGGAGGGGACCGAGAATAACTATGGCTACACCTTC.

V and J are TRBV11-2 and TRBJ2-3; 7 bases fit TRBD2. The CDR3 is 16 amino acids. Germline CDR1 and CDR2: SGHAT and FQNNGV. Trimming cost V 0 bases and J 3 bases; bases outside gene matches: 6. This CDR3 is CASSLDLGLETDTQYF. The CDR3, as DNA: TGTGCCAGCAGCTTAGATCTAGGACTAGAAACAGATACGCAGTATTTT.

The chain has TRBV4-2 and TRBJ1-6; D perhaps matches TRBD1 (6 bases). The ends were cut back, 3 bases at V and 10 bases at J, with 16 bases in the middle. CDR1 and CDR2 from the germline V gene are LGHNA and YNFKEQ. The CDR3 is 15 residues long. DNA for the CDR3: TGTGCCAGCAGCCAGGTCGACAGGCCACAATCACCCCTCCACTTT. It is translated as CASSQVDRPQSPLHF.

V is TRBV27 and J is TRBJ2-3; 8 positions match TRBD2. Germline-derived CDR1 and CDR2 are MNHEY and SMNVEV (reference sequence). The ends lost 6 bases at V and 3 bases at J; junction bases unmatched: 2. CDR3 length equals 13 residues. The CDR3 bases are TGTGCCAGCAGGGGCGGGAGGACAGATACGCAGTATTTT. Its translation is CASRGGRTDTQYF.

This chain joins TRBV11-2 and TRBJ2-3; D may be TRBD2 (6 bases). The V gene's germline CDR1 is SGHAT and CDR2 FQNNGV. Deletions cut 4 bases from V and 11 bases from J, with 10 bases between. CDR3 length: 11 amino acids. The CDR3 sequence: CASSSLARQYF. The DNA of the CDR3 is TGTGCCAGCAGCTCACTAGCCCGGCAGTATTTT. Drawing the rest from reference TRBV11-2 and TRBJ2-3, the complete variable domain is EAGVAQSPRYKIIEKRQSVAFWCNPISGHATLYWYQQILGQGPKLLIQFQNNGVVDDSQLPKDRFSAERLKGVDSTLKIQPAKLEDSAVYLCASSSLARQYFGPGTRLTVL.

V and J are TRBV7-8 and TRBJ2-7; 10 bases fit TRBD1. The V segment lost 5 bases and the J segment 5 bases; nucleotides outside the gene matches: 6. From germline, CDR1 is SGHVS and CDR2 FQNEAQ. CDR3 length: 14 amino acids. This chain's CDR3 is CASSKLDRGNEQYF. Written as DNA, the CDR3 is TGTGCCAGCAGCAAACTGGACAGGGGGAACGAGCAGTACTTC.